Here is one TCR beta chain with its context. The data originate from a study of blood T cell repertoires in COVID-19. For the study at large: The cDNA or gDNA used as material had been derived from T cells, B-cell-depleted T cells, or PBMCs.

In the authors' methods: Reference gene primer amplification gave nucleated cell count estimates. Repertoires were generated with immunoSEQ multiplex PCR, while TCRdb's copy carries only in-frame clones and drops some. The DNA gave D and trimming, while V, J and clone size come from that table. The sample has around 250,000 clones; approximately 91% are singletons. Specimen: peripheral blood. The receptor was derived from a woman aged 40 to 50 who had recovered from COVID-19.

The CDR3 DNA reads as TGTGCCAGCAGCCCTCCGGGAATAACAGATACGCAGTATTTT. This gives the protein CASSPPGITDTQYF. This chain joins TRBV7-3 and TRBJ2-3, with a possible D match to TRBD2 (5 bases). Trimming took off 5 bases at V and 3 bases at J, with 12 bases between the two ends. The CDR3 loop spans 14 amino acids. CDR1 and CDR2 (germline): SGHTA, FQGTGA.